The rows below give T cell receptor beta chains drawn from one sample of a study of blood T cell repertoires in COVID-19. Sequencing used immunoSEQ multiplex PCR; TCRdb keeps in-frame clones, though not all of them. The sample carries about 220,000 clones, 80% recorded once. Sequencing was performed on peripheral blood. These receptors all come from a human donor in a cohort sampled during active COVID-19. Both conserved end residues are part of each CDR3. The D gene is left open where the match is weak. Rows may omit the clone size; those that give it use once, few, many or a size class.

abundance: NA; v_gene: TRBV11-2; j_gene: TRBJ1-1; d_gene: NA; CDR3nt: TGTGCCAGCAGCTTAAAAGCGGTTGAGCCCTCCCCTGAAGCTTTCTTT; CDR3aa: CASSLKAVEPSPEAFF
abundance: NA; v_gene: TRBV6-5; j_gene: TRBJ1-5; d_gene: NA; CDR3nt: TGTGCCAGCACTTGGACAGGCAATCAGCCCCAGCATTTT; CDR3aa: CASTWTGNQPQHF
abundance: NA; v_gene: TRBV30; j_gene: TRBJ1-6; d_gene: TRBD1; CDR3nt: TGTGCCTGGAGCACAGGGGTTAATTCACCCCTCCACTTT; CDR3aa: CAWSTGVNSPLHF
abundance: few; v_gene: TRBV6-4; j_gene: TRBJ2-6; d_gene: NA; CDR3nt: TGTGCCAGCAGTGAAGAGGGCTCTGGGGCCAACGTCCTGACTTTC; CDR3aa: CASSEEGSGANVLTF
abundance: NA; v_gene: TRBV18; j_gene: TRBJ2-2; d_gene: NA; CDR3nt: TGTGCCAGCTCACCTTTTGGGGAGGAGTTGACCGGGGAGCTGTTTTTT; CDR3aa: CASSPFGEELTGELFF
abundance: NA; v_gene: TRBV6-6; j_gene: TRBJ2-3; d_gene: NA; CDR3nt: TGTGCCAGCAGCCGCGAAGATACGCAGTATTTT; CDR3aa: CASSREDTQYF
abundance: NA; v_gene: TRBV19; j_gene: TRBJ2-7; d_gene: TRBD1; CDR3nt: TGTGCCAGTAGTACTAGGACAGGGCTCAACGAGCAGTACTTC; CDR3aa: CASSTRTGLNEQYF
abundance: few; v_gene: TRBV4-2; j_gene: TRBJ2-5; d_gene: TRBD1; CDR3nt: TGTGCCAGCAGCCAAGAGTGGGACAGGGGCCAAGAGACCCAGTACTTC; CDR3aa: CASSQEWDRGQETQYF
abundance: NA; v_gene: TRBV3-1/TRBV3-2; j_gene: TRBJ1-6; d_gene: NA; CDR3nt: TGTGCCAGCAGCCAAGACGCGACACTCTATAATTCACCCCTCCACTTT; CDR3aa: CASSQDATLYNSPLHF
abundance: NA; v_gene: TRBV15; j_gene: TRBJ1-5; d_gene: NA; CDR3nt: TGTGCCACCAGCAGAGATAAGGTGGAGGGCCAGCCCCAGCATTTT; CDR3aa: CATSRDKVEGQPQHF
abundance: NA; v_gene: TRBV7-2; j_gene: TRBJ1-6; d_gene: NA; CDR3nt: TGTGCCAGCAGCTTAGCCGGGGGGGGGTCACCCCTCCACTTT; CDR3aa: CASSLAGGGSPLHF
abundance: NA; v_gene: TRBV4-3; j_gene: TRBJ1-2; d_gene: TRBD1; CDR3nt: TGCGCCAGCAGCCAAGATGGGTTGACAGGGTATTATGGCTACACCTTC; CDR3aa: CASSQDGLTGYYGYTF
abundance: NA; v_gene: TRBV11-3; j_gene: TRBJ2-1; d_gene: TRBD2; CDR3nt: TGTGCCAGCAGCTTAGCGGGGGGGTACAATGAGCAGTTCTTC; CDR3aa: CASSLAGGYNEQFF
abundance: NA; v_gene: TRBV7-2; j_gene: TRBJ2-1; d_gene: TRBD2; CDR3nt: TGTGCCAGCAGCCGCCTAGCGGACCTCTCCTACAATGAGCAGTTCTTC; CDR3aa: CASSRLADLSYNEQFF
abundance: NA; v_gene: TRBV12-5; j_gene: TRBJ2-7; d_gene: TRBD1; CDR3nt: TGTGCTAGTGCCCAAGGGACAGGAGGATACGAGCAGTACTTC; CDR3aa: CASAQGTGGYEQYF
abundance: few; v_gene: TRBV2; j_gene: TRBJ1-1; d_gene: TRBD1; CDR3nt: TGTGCCAGCAGTGTGGGACAGGGGCATTTCACTGAAGCTTTCTTT; CDR3aa: CASSVGQGHFTEAFF
abundance: NA; v_gene: TRBV7-6; j_gene: TRBJ1-1; d_gene: NA; CDR3nt: TGTGCCAGCAGTAATAGTTACACTGAAGCTTTCTTT; CDR3aa: CASSNSYTEAFF
abundance: NA; v_gene: TRBV7-9; j_gene: TRBJ1-2; d_gene: NA; CDR3nt: TGTGCCAGCAGCCTGGGACAAATAATGGCCTATGGCTACACCTTC; CDR3aa: CASSLGQIMAYGYTF
abundance: NA; v_gene: TRBV9; j_gene: TRBJ1-6; d_gene: TRBD1; CDR3nt: TGTGCCAGCAGCGTAGCACAGGGGGATGGTTCACCCCTCCACTTT; CDR3aa: CASSVAQGDGSPLHF
abundance: NA; v_gene: TRBV11-2; j_gene: TRBJ1-2; d_gene: TRBD1; CDR3nt: TGTGCCAGCAGCTTGTGGCAGGGGGCTGACTATGGCTACACCTTC; CDR3aa: CASSLWQGADYGYTF
abundance: NA; v_gene: TRBV19; j_gene: TRBJ2-3; d_gene: NA; CDR3nt: TGTGCCAGTAGTATAGGAAGCGCCACAGGGTCAGGATATACGCAGTATTTT; CDR3aa: CASSIGSATGSGYTQYF
abundance: NA; v_gene: TRBV6-5; j_gene: TRBJ1-6; d_gene: TRBD1; CDR3nt: TGTGCCAGCAGTTACGGACAGGGACTTCAGAATTCACCCCTCCACTTT; CDR3aa: CASSYGQGLQNSPLHF
abundance: NA; v_gene: TRBV27; j_gene: TRBJ2-7; d_gene: TRBD2; CDR3nt: TGTGCCAGCGGTAGCGGGAGGGTAGCCGAGCAGTACTTC; CDR3aa: CASGSGRVAEQYF
abundance: NA; v_gene: TRBV10-3; j_gene: TRBJ2-7; d_gene: NA; CDR3nt: TGTGCCATCAGGGGGGGACTGAGCTACGAGCAGTACTTC; CDR3aa: CAIRGGLSYEQYF
abundance: few; v_gene: TRBV11-2; j_gene: TRBJ2-1; d_gene: NA; CDR3nt: TGTGCCAGCAGTCCCGGCCGGGGTCGGGACAATGAGCAGTTCTTC; CDR3aa: CASSPGRGRDNEQFF
abundance: NA; v_gene: TRBV7-2; j_gene: TRBJ2-5; d_gene: TRBD2; CDR3nt: TGTGCCAGCAGCTTTGAGACTAGCGTTACGGAGACCCAGTACTTC; CDR3aa: CASSFETSVTETQYF
abundance: NA; v_gene: TRBV5-6; j_gene: TRBJ2-2; d_gene: NA; CDR3nt: TGTGCCAGCAGCGGGACATCCGTGAACACCGGGGAGCTGTTTTTT; CDR3aa: CASSGTSVNTGELFF
abundance: NA; v_gene: TRBV20-1; j_gene: TRBJ2-1; d_gene: NA; CDR3nt: TGCAGTGCTCCTTTCAATGAGCAGTTCTTC; CDR3aa: CSAPFNEQFF
abundance: NA; v_gene: TRBV5-4; j_gene: TRBJ2-2; d_gene: TRBD2; CDR3nt: TGTGCCAGCAGCTCGGGAGGGAAGAACACCGGGGAGCTGTTTTTT; CDR3aa: CASSSGGKNTGELFF
abundance: NA; v_gene: TRBV5-1; j_gene: TRBJ1-3; d_gene: NA; CDR3nt: TGCGCCAGCAGCTTGGGAGGAAGCCGCTCTGGAAACACCATATATTTT; CDR3aa: CASSLGGSRSGNTIYF
abundance: NA; v_gene: TRBV19; j_gene: TRBJ1-6; d_gene: TRBD1; CDR3nt: TGTGCCAGTAGATGGGACAGAGATAATTCACCCCTCCACTTT; CDR3aa: CASRWDRDNSPLHF
abundance: NA; v_gene: TRBV4-1; j_gene: TRBJ2-3; d_gene: NA; CDR3nt: TGCGCCAGCAGCCTGCCCACCAACCGACAGGCCAGCACAGATACGCAGTATTTT; CDR3aa: CASSLPTNRQASTDTQYF
abundance: NA; v_gene: TRBV19; j_gene: TRBJ2-3; d_gene: TRBD2; CDR3nt: TGTGCCAGTAGTTTCCTAGCGGGAGAGGCTGGGGATACGCAGTATTTT; CDR3aa: CASSFLAGEAGDTQYF
abundance: NA; v_gene: TRBV2; j_gene: TRBJ2-3; d_gene: TRBD2; CDR3nt: TGTGCCAGCAGGGCTTCCGGGACTAGGGGCACAGATACGCAGTATTTT; CDR3aa: CASRASGTRGTDTQYF
abundance: many; v_gene: TRBV11-2; j_gene: TRBJ2-3; d_gene: NA; CDR3nt: TGTGCCAGCAGCTTATACTCCGGGGATACGCAGTATTTT; CDR3aa: CASSLYSGDTQYF
abundance: few; v_gene: TRBV20-1; j_gene: TRBJ1-1; d_gene: TRBD1; CDR3nt: TGCAGTGCTTCACAGGGGACTGAAGCTTTCTTT; CDR3aa: CSASQGTEAFF
abundance: NA; v_gene: TRBV7-9; j_gene: TRBJ2-7; d_gene: TRBD2; CDR3nt: TGTGCCAGCAGCTTAGTTAGCGGGAGACTATCCTACGAGCAGTACTTC; CDR3aa: CASSLVSGRLSYEQYF
abundance: NA; v_gene: TRBV4-1; j_gene: TRBJ2-2; d_gene: TRBD1; CDR3nt: TGCGCCAGCAGTCACGGACAGGGTCCCACCGGGGAGCTGTTTTTT; CDR3aa: CASSHGQGPTGELFF
abundance: NA; v_gene: TRBV11-2; j_gene: TRBJ2-7; d_gene: NA; CDR3nt: TGTGCCAGCAGGAGACGGGAGTCCCACGAGCAGTACTTC; CDR3aa: CASRRRESHEQYF
abundance: NA; v_gene: TRBV19; j_gene: TRBJ2-7; d_gene: NA; CDR3nt: TGTGCCAGTAGTATAGGTCCACAGGGTCTGTACGAGCAGTACTTC; CDR3aa: CASSIGPQGLYEQYF
abundance: NA; v_gene: TRBV7-6; j_gene: TRBJ1-4; d_gene: NA; CDR3nt: TGTGCCAGCAGCTTAGCGGGGGGGACGGTAGGGGAAAAACTGTTTTTT; CDR3aa: CASSLAGGTVGEKLFF
abundance: NA; v_gene: TRBV6-5; j_gene: TRBJ2-4; d_gene: TRBD2; CDR3nt: TGTGCCAGCAGTTACTCGCCTAGCGGGAGGAACATTCAGTACTTC; CDR3aa: CASSYSPSGRNIQYF
abundance: NA; v_gene: TRBV7-9; j_gene: TRBJ1-3; d_gene: NA; CDR3nt: TGTGCCAGCAGCTTAGTCCAGGGTGGAGGAAACACCATATATTTT; CDR3aa: CASSLVQGGGNTIYF
abundance: NA; v_gene: TRBV6-1; j_gene: TRBJ1-3; d_gene: NA; CDR3nt: TGTGCCAGCAGCGAAGGGGGGGTCTCTGGAAACACCATATATTTT; CDR3aa: CASSEGGVSGNTIYF
abundance: NA; v_gene: TRBV7-6; j_gene: TRBJ1-6; d_gene: TRBD1; CDR3nt: TGTGCCAGCAGCCTTGGGGGAGACAGGGCGGGTAATTCACCCCTCCACTTT; CDR3aa: CASSLGGDRAGNSPLHF
abundance: few; v_gene: TRBV7-2; j_gene: TRBJ1-5; d_gene: TRBD1; CDR3nt: TGTGCCAGCAGCTTAGAGAGGGGGCTCAATCAGCCCCAGCATTTT; CDR3aa: CASSLERGLNQPQHF
abundance: NA; v_gene: TRBV7-2; j_gene: TRBJ1-1; d_gene: NA; CDR3nt: TGTGCCAGCAGCTTACAAGTAGACACTGAAGCTTTCTTT; CDR3aa: CASSLQVDTEAFF